The 25 T cell receptor beta chains reported below all come from one sample, sequenced in a study of T cells in localized non-small cell lung cancer. Repertoires were generated with immunoSEQ multiplex PCR, while TCRdb's copy carries only in-frame clones and drops some. Of tens of thousands of clones listed, 80% to 90% are singletons. The sample here was peripheral blood, taken before any cancer treatment. These receptors were obtained from a male donor at least 60 years old with stage III lung adenocarcinoma.

The chain joins TRBV19 to TRBJ2-7; D remains unclear. Trimming pared 5 bases from V and 2 bases from J, leaving 16 bases between. The V gene's germline CDR1 is LNHDA and CDR2 SQIVND (reference sequence). The CDR3 is made up of 15 amino acids. The CDR3 bases are TGTGCCAGTAGTGAATCATCGACAAAGCCCTACGAGCAGTACTTC. Translating gives CASSESSTKPYEQYF.

This chain uses TRBV4-1 with TRBJ1-5; no clear D gene. Germline V gene lookup returns CDR1 MGHRA and CDR2 YSYEKL. V was shortened by 0 bases and J by 6 bases, with 6 bases between the two germline ends. This CDR3 spans 13 amino acids. The DNA of the CDR3 is TGCGCCAGCAGCCAAGAAGCTGTTCAGCCCCAGCATTTT. Translating it yields CASSQEAVQPQHF.

This sequence joins TRBV12-2 and TRBJ2-7. TRBV12-2 is recorded as a pseudogene. The CDR3 is 13 amino acids. CDR3 sequence reads: CASLTGASYEQYF. DNA of the CDR3: TGTGCATCCCTAACGGGGGCCTCCTACGAGCAGTACTTC.

CDR3 DNA sequence: TGTGCCAGCAGTTACGGGCGGGGGATGAACACTGAAGCTTTCTTT. It encodes CASSYGRGMNTEAFF. The chain carries TRBV6-5 and TRBJ1-1; D is perhaps TRBD1 (5 bases). CDR1 is MNHEY, CDR2 SVGAGI, per germline. Trimming pared 2 bases from V and 0 bases from J, leaving 10 bases between. CDR3 length equals 15 residues.

The chain carries TRBV4-2 and TRBJ1-2, with D unresolved. From germline, CDR1 is LGHNA and CDR2 YNFKEQ. The CDR3 length is 16 residues. Trimming took off 1 base at V and 3 bases at J, with 15 bases between the two ends. The CDR3 DNA is TGTGCCAGCAGCCAAGGTTTGGGCAGAGGCGACTATGGCTACACCTTC. Protein product: CASSQGLGRGDYGYTF.

This chain links TRBV7-9 with TRBJ2-7; 7 positions agree with TRBD2. CDR1 and CDR2 (germline): SEHNR, FQNEAQ (reference sequence). This CDR3 contains 16 residues. The junction had 17 bases not matched to a gene; V was cut back by 5 bases and J by 7 bases. CDR3 nucleotide sequence: TGTGCCAGCAGCCCGACGGGTGGGAGGGCTCGGGGAGAGCAGTACTTC. Protein: CASSPTGGRARGEQYF.

J is TRBJ2-1 and V is TRBV6-4; TRBD1 or TRBD2 may be the D gene (5 bases each). The CDR3 is 16 residues long. Trimming stripped 7 bases from V and 4 bases from J, with 20 bases between. CDR1 and CDR2 from the germline V gene are MRHNA and SNTAGT. The CDR3 loop reads CASKQSGMGVYNEQFF. The CDR3 DNA is TGTGCCAGCAAACAGTCGGGTATGGGGGTATACAATGAGCAGTTCTTC.

The J gene is TRBJ2-3, the V gene TRBV29-1, with 7 bases aligning to TRBD1. Per the germline V gene, CDR1 is SQVTM and CDR2 is ANQGSEA. V shed 7 bases, J shed 6 bases, and the junction held 13 bases outside the gene matches. CDR3 size: 14 residues. The chain's CDR3 is CSGGGSSGGDTQYF. CDR3 nucleotide sequence: TGCAGCGGGGGCGGGTCTTCAGGGGGTGATACGCAGTATTTT.

V gene TRBV18 combines with J gene TRBJ1-5; the match to TRBD1 covers 10 bases. V shed 3 bases and J 0 bases; nucleotides not matched to a gene: 2. Looked up from germline, CDR1 is KGHSH and CDR2 is LQKENI. This CDR3 has 16 amino acids. CDR3: CASSPGQGSSNQPQHF. Written as DNA, the CDR3 is TGTGCCAGCTCACCGGGACAGGGGTCTAGCAATCAGCCCCAGCATTTT.

This clone was seen just once. The genes are TRBV5-4 and TRBJ2-5; D might be TRBD1 (5 bases). The V gene lost 4 bases and the J gene lost 2 bases, with 9 bases spanning the gap. This CDR3 is 13 amino acids long. Germline CDR1 and CDR2: SGHNT and YYREEE (reference sequence). The CDR3 DNA reads as TGTGCCAGCAGCCCCAGGGAACAAGAGACCCAGTACTTC. Encoded protein: CASSPREQETQYF.

The chain couples TRBV6-5 to TRBJ1-1; D possibly corresponds to TRBD1 (6 bases). Between the trimmed V and J ends, which lost 0 bases and 4 bases, there was a span of 15 bases. The CDR3 runs to 16 residues. Germline V gene data show CDR1 as MNHEY and CDR2 as SVGAGI. DNA for the CDR3: TGTGCCAGCAGTTACTCGATCCACAGGGTACTCACTGAAGCTTTCTTT. It encodes CASSYSIHRVLTEAFF.

This clone was counted between two and nine times. V and J are TRBV7-9 and TRBJ2-7; the match to TRBD2 covers 8 bases. Germline V gene data show CDR1 as SEHNR and CDR2 as FQNEAQ (reference sequence). Trimming at V came to 4 bases and at J to 0 bases, leaving 8 bases not matched to a gene. The CDR3 contains 16 residues. The chain's CDR3 is CASSSGGGFYSYEQYF. The CDR3 DNA reads as TGTGCCAGCAGCTCGGGCGGGGGGTTCTACTCCTACGAGCAGTACTTC.

The gene calls are TRBV15 and TRBJ2-5, with 11 nucleotides matching TRBD2. Germline V gene lookup returns CDR1 LNHNV and CDR2 YYDKDF (reference sequence). The J segment lost 5 bases and the V segment lost 9 bases, leaving 11 bases of the junction unmatched. The CDR3 is 15 residues long. For the CDR3, the DNA is TGTGCCACGTCAACTAGCGGGGGCTCAGGGGAGACCCAGTACTTC. It encodes CATSTSGGSGETQYF.

This chain links TRBV4-1 with TRBJ2-1, with 11 bases that match TRBD2. After removal of 3 bases from V and 8 bases from J, the junction contained 6 bases not matched to a gene. In germline, CDR1 is MGHRA, CDR2 YSYEKL. This CDR3 region has 15 residues. The CDR3 region has the DNA TGCGCCAGCAGCCACCCTAGCGGGAGGACGGATGAGCAGTTCTTC. Amino acid sequence: CASSHPSGRTDEQFF.

This sequence joins TRBV27 and TRBJ1-6; TRBD1 matches 9 bases. The V gene's germline CDR1 is MNHEY and CDR2 SMNVEV (reference sequence). The V and J ends lost 3 bases and 6 bases, in that order; junction bases with no gene match: 3. The CDR3 contains 15 residues. The DNA of the CDR3 is TGTGCCAGCAGTTTGGGGGACAGGGTTAATTCACCCCTCCACTTT. It translates to CASSLGDRVNSPLHF.

The V call is TRBV29-1, the J call TRBJ2-1; 7 bases fit TRBD2. The germline gives CDR1 SQVTM, CDR2 ANQGSEA. This CDR3 has 16 amino acids. V lost 0 bases, J lost 3 bases, and 8 bases stayed unmatched. CDR3 region: CSVEDLRGGIYNEQFF. In nucleotides, the CDR3 is TGCAGCGTTGAAGATCTTCGCGGGGGAATCTACAATGAGCAGTTCTTC.

CDR3 nucleotides: TGTGCCAGCAGTTTAAGAGCTGAAGCTTTCTTT. Its protein is CASSLRAEAFF. This sequence joins TRBV28 and TRBJ1-1; D gene ambiguous. V lost 2 bases and J lost 6, with 4 bases in between. Germline loops: CDR1 MDHEN, CDR2 SYDVKM. The CDR3 is made up of 11 amino acids.

J is TRBJ2-7 and V is TRBV19, with TRBD1 matching over 7 bases. This CDR3 is 13 amino acids long. J lost 2 bases, V lost 5 bases, and 3 bases had no gene match. The V gene's germline CDR1 is LNHDA and CDR2 SQIVND (reference sequence). CDR3 protein: CASSPGQTYEQYF. The CDR3 DNA reads TGTGCCAGTAGTCCGGGACAGACCTACGAGCAGTACTTC.

This clone was detected only once. The genes are TRBV29-1 and TRBJ1-2; D gene uncertain. Trimming took off 0 bases at V and 0 bases at J, with 20 bases between the two ends. Germline CDR1 and CDR2: SQVTM and ANQGSEA. The CDR3 extends over 18 amino acids. The CDR3 bases are TGCAGCGTTGAAGATATAGCCCAAGGGTGGACCTCTAACTATGGCTACACCTTC. Translating gives CSVEDIAQGWTSNYGYTF. The whole variable domain, filled in from reference TRBV29-1 and TRBJ1-2, reads SAVISQKPSRDICQRGTSLTIQCQVDSQVTMMFWYRQQPGQSLTLIATANQGSEATYESGFVIDKFPISRPNLTFSTLTVSNMSPEDSSIYLCSVEDIAQGWTSNYGYTFGSGTRLTVV.

The DNA for the CDR3 is TGTGCCAGCAGTGAAGGACAGAGCCATCAGCCCCAGCATTTT. This gives the protein CASSEGQSHQPQHF. V and J are TRBV6-1 and TRBJ1-5, with a tentative D call TRBD1 (5 bases). The CDR3 contains 14 residues. CDR1 is MNHNS and CDR2 is SASEGT in the germline V gene. Deletions cut 1 base from V and 5 bases from J, with 9 bases between.

This clone was seen more than once but under ten times. The chain recombines TRBV7-2 with TRBJ2-7; perhaps TRBD1 as D (6 bases). The V end lost 3 bases, the J end lost 1 base, and 13 bases lay between the germline ends. Germline values: CDR1 SGHTA, CDR2 FQGNSA. This CDR3 comprises 15 residues. The CDR3 protein is CASSFRQDRSYEQYF. The DNA for the CDR3 is TGTGCCAGCAGCTTTAGACAGGATAGATCCTACGAGCAGTACTTC.

V gene TRBV6-5 combines with J gene TRBJ2-7; 9 bases agree with TRBD2. Losses at the gene ends were 5 bases for V and 4 bases for J; bases not matched to a gene: 0. Germline-derived CDR1 and CDR2 are MNHEY and SVGAGI. The CDR3 is 12 residues long. The CDR3 DNA reads as TGTGCCAGCAGTGCGGGAGGGTACGAGCAGTACTTC. Protein: CASSAGGYEQYF.

The genes are TRBV18 and TRBJ1-4; no clear D. Between the trimmed V and J ends, which lost 3 bases and 5 bases, there was a span of 4 bases. Germline V CDR1 and CDR2: KGHSH, LQKENI. This CDR3 contains 12 residues. The CDR3 DNA sequence: TGTGCCAGCTCACCGCAGAATGAAAAACTGTTTTTT. It encodes CASSPQNEKLFF.

This clone was observed a single time. The gene calls are TRBV5-1 and TRBJ1-1; D perhaps matches TRBD1 (6 bases). This CDR3 has 15 amino acids. Trimming left V 2 bases short and J 4 bases short, with 15 bases between. Germline values: CDR1 SGHRS, CDR2 YFSETQ. As DNA, the CDR3 is TGCGCCAGCAGCTTAGCCCCGGGGGGGGCCACTGAAGCTTTCTTT. This translates into CASSLAPGGATEAFF.

The chain is built from TRBV18 and TRBJ2-7; 7 bases agree with TRBD1. Germline V lookup: CDR1 KGHSH, CDR2 LQKENI. Germline trimming cut 3 bases from V and 3 bases from J; bases unmatched to any gene: 5. This CDR3 has 14 amino acids. The CDR3 reads CASSPGQVVYEQYF. CDR3 DNA sequence: TGTGCCAGCTCACCCGGACAGGTAGTCTACGAGCAGTACTTC.